This T cell receptor (beta chain) comes out of a study of T cell responses to AZD1222 COVID-19 vaccine. Data came from immunoSEQ multiplex PCR; TCRdb stores just in-frame clones and leaves some out. The data hold over 70,000 clones, with roughly 86% observed a single time. The length of the CDR3 is 11 residues. In germline, CDR1 is SEHNR, CDR2 FQNEAQ (reference sequence). This TCR came from an adult in good health. The rearrangement uses TRBV7-9 and TRBJ2-1; TRBD2 is a possible D gene (5 bases). The sequencing here drew on peripheral blood, taken on day 0 of AZD1222 vaccination. In DNA form, the CDR3 reads TGTTTTACGGAGGTGGGTAATGAGCAGTTCTTC. Protein: CFTEVGNEQFF.